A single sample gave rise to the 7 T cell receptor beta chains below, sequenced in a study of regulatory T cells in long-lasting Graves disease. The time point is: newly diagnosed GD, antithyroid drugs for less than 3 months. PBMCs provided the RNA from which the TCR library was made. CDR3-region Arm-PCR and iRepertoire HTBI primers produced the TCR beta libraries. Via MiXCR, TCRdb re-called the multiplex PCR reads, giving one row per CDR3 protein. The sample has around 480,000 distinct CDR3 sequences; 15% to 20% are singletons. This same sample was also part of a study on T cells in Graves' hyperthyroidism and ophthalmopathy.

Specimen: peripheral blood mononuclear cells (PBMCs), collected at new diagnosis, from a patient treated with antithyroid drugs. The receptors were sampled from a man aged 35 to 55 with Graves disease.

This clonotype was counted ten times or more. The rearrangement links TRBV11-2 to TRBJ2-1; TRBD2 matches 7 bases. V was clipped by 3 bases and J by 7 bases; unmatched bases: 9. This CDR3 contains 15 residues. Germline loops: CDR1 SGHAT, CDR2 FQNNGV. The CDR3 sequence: CASSFRTRIVNEQFF. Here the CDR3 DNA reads TGTGCCAGCAGCTTCCGGACTAGGATAGTTAATGAGCAGTTCTTC. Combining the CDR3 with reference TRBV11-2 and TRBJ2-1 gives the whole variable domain EAGVAQSPRYKIIEKRQSVAFWCNPISGHATLYWYQQILGQGPKLLIQFQNNGVVDDSQLPKDRFSAERLKGVDSTLKIQPAKLEDSAVYLCASSFRTRIVNEQFFGPGTRLTVL.

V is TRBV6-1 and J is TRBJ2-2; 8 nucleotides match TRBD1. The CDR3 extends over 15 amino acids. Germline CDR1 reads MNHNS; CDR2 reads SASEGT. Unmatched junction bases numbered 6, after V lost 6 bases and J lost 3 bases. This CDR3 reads CASSARGPDTGELFF. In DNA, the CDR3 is TGTGCCAGCAGCGCCAGGGGGCCTGACACCGGGGAGCTGTTTTTT.

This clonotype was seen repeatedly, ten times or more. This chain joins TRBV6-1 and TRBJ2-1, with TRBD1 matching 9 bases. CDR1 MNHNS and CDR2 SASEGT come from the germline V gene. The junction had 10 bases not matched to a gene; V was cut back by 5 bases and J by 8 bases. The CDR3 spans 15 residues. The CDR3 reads CASSPLGTGLDEQFF. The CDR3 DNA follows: TGTGCCAGCAGTCCCCTCGGGACAGGGCTGGATGAGCAGTTCTTC.

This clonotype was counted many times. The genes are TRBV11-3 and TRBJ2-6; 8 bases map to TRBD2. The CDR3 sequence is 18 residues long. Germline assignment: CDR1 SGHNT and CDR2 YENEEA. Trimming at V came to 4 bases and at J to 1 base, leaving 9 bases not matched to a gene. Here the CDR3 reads CASSSRGGKVSGANVLTF. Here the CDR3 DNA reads TGTGCCAGCAGCTCCCGGGGGGGAAAGGTGTCTGGGGCCAACGTCCTGACTTTC. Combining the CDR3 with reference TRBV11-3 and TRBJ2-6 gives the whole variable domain EAGVVQSPRYKIIEKKQPVAFWCNPISGHNTLYWYLQNLGQGPELLIRYENEEAVDDSQLPKDRFSAERLKGVDSTLKIQPAELGDSAVYLCASSSRGGKVSGANVLTFGAGSRLTVL.

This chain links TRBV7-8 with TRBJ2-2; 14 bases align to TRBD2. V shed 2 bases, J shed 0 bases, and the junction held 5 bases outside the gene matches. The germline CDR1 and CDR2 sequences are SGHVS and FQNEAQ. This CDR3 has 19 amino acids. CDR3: CASSLKRLAGGPNTGELFF. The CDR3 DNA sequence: TGTGCCAGCAGCTTAAAGAGACTAGCGGGAGGGCCGAACACCGGGGAGCTGTTTTTT.

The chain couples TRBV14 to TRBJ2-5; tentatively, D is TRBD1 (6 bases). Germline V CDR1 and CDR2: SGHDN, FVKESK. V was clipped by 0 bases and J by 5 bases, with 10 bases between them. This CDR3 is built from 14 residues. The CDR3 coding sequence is TGTGCCAGCAGCCAAGATTTGAGGGGGGAGACCCAGTACTTC. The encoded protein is CASSQDLRGETQYF.

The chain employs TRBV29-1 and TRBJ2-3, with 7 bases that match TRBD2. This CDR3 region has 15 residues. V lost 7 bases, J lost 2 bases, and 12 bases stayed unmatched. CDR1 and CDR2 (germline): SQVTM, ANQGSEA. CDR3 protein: CSGGGGAGYTDTQYF. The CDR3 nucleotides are TGCAGCGGTGGGGGTGGAGCGGGATACACAGATACGCAGTATTTT.